Below, 22 T cell receptor beta chains from the same sample are listed, as sequenced in a study of OX40 agonist ivuxolimab in advanced cancers. The method behind the library was the immunoSEQ multiplex PCR assay. The immuneACCESS repertoire file appears here via TCRdb, limited to in-frame rearrangements. These files lack a portion of the clones; in checked studies, under half of the deficit traces to unresolved V genes, and the cause of the others is not known. This sample holds 65,000 to 95,000 clones; about 90% were observed only once. Together, the top ten hold 0.45% to 0.65% of the sample. The sequencing here drew on CD4+ or CD8+ T cells sorted from blood, taken in a trial of the OX40 agonist ivuxolimab. Every receptor here comes from an adult with an advanced solid tumor such as melanoma, head and neck, liver or kidney cancer.

The chain carries TRBV7-2 and TRBJ2-2, with 8 bases lining up with TRBD1. CDR1 is SGHTA, CDR2 FQGNSA, per germline. This CDR3 contains 15 residues. V lost 5 bases and J lost 1; bases outside the gene matches: 3. The DNA of the CDR3 is TGTGCCAGCAGCAGAGACAGGGGGAACACCGGGGAGCTGTTTTTT. It codes for CASSRDRGNTGELFF.

This clone was found a few times. In nucleotides, the CDR3 is TGTGCCAGCAGTCCCGACAGATTGGGCAATCAGCCCCAGCATTTT. Encoded protein: CASSPDRLGNQPQHF. The rearrangement links TRBV7-4 to TRBJ1-5; D perhaps matches TRBD1 (5 bases). The CDR3 has 15 amino acids. With 6 bases removed from V and 2 bases from J, the gap between germline ends came to 14 bases. From germline, CDR1 is SGHVT and CDR2 SQSDAQ.

This sequence joins TRBV30 and TRBJ2-7, with 7 bases matching TRBD2. This CDR3 spans 14 amino acids. V lost 5 bases and J lost 4; bases outside the gene matches: 11. CDR1 GTSNPN and CDR2 SVGIG come from the germline V gene (reference sequence). CDR3 sequence reads: CAWGLGGSGYEQYF. CDR3 nucleotides: TGTGCCTGGGGACTGGGCGGGAGCGGGTACGAGCAGTACTTC.

This rearrangement joins TRBV9 to TRBJ1-4; 7 bases are shared with TRBD1. With 0 bases clipped from V and 4 bases from J, the junction kept 3 bases outside the gene matches. The CDR3 loop spans 15 amino acids. CDR1 and CDR2 from the germline V gene are SGDLS and YYNGEE. The CDR3 here is CASSVAGGGNEKLFF. CDR3 DNA: TGTGCCAGCAGCGTAGCAGGGGGAGGTAATGAAAAACTGTTTTTT.

This clone has just a few counts. The genes are TRBV5-6 and TRBJ1-2, with a possible D match to TRBD1 (5 bases). Trimming pared 0 bases from V and 6 bases from J, leaving 9 bases between. Germline loops: CDR1 SGHDT, CDR2 YYEEEE. This CDR3 is built from 13 residues. CDR3 region: CASSLVGVHGYTF. CDR3 nucleotides: TGTGCCAGCAGCTTGGTGGGGGTTCATGGCTACACCTTC.

J is TRBJ1-2 and V is TRBV30; possibly TRBD1 for D (6 bases). Per the germline V gene, CDR1 is GTSNPN and CDR2 is SVGIG (reference sequence). The CDR3 contains 13 residues. The V and J ends lost 5 bases and 4 bases respectively, with 14 bases between them. The CDR3: CAWGSGVSYGYTF. CDR3 DNA: TGTGCCTGGGGGTCAGGGGTGAGCTATGGCTACACCTTC.

The chain recombines TRBV11-3 with TRBJ2-2; 11 positions match TRBD2. V lost 5 bases to trimming and J lost 4 bases; unmatched junction nucleotides: 9. Germline values: CDR1 SGHNT, CDR2 YENEEA. The CDR3 is made up of 17 amino acids. CDR3 nucleotides: TGTGCCAGCAGCATCAGTACTAGCGGGAGTCCCACCGGGGAGCTGTTTTTT. Translation gives CASSISTSGSPTGELFF.

V and J are TRBV5-5 and TRBJ2-3; D not resolved. The CDR3 runs 14 residues. CDR1 and CDR2 from the germline V gene are SGHKS and YYEKEE (reference sequence). Trimming cost V 0 bases and J 4 bases, with 9 bases left between them. The CDR3, as DNA: TGTGCCAGCAGCTTGGTAGGGTACCCAGATACGCAGTATTTT. It specifies CASSLVGYPDTQYF.

The rearrangement uses TRBV6-6 and TRBJ1-2, with 8 nucleotides matching TRBD1. V gave up 6 bases and J gave up 8 bases; unmatched junction bases: 14. Germline V gene sequence: CDR1 MNHNY, CDR2 SVGAGI (reference sequence). This CDR3 is built from 15 residues. CDR3 DNA sequence: TGTGCCAGCAGGTCCCCCCAGACAGGGGCAGGCGGCTACACCTTC. It translates to CASRSPQTGAGGYTF.

The gene calls are TRBV5-1 and TRBJ1-1; D call uncertain. The CDR3 totals 15 residues. Germline values: CDR1 SGHRS, CDR2 YFSETQ. V lost 0 bases to trimming and J lost 1 base, with 10 bases between them. The CDR3 protein is CASSLVPSGNTEAFF. The CDR3 region has the DNA TGCGCCAGCAGCTTGGTGCCCTCCGGGAACACTGAAGCTTTCTTT.

The chain recombines TRBV30 with TRBJ2-7, with D possibly TRBD1 on 6 matching bases. Germline assignment: CDR1 GTSNPN and CDR2 SVGIG (reference sequence). V gave up 5 bases and J gave up 6 bases, with 14 bases separating them. The CDR3 spans 12 residues. For the CDR3, the DNA is TGTGCCTGGGCCAGGGGTAGCAGCGAGCAGTACTTC. It codes for CAWARGSSEQYF.

The chain uses TRBV4-2 and TRBJ2-5, with TRBD2 matching over 12 bases. CDR3 size: 17 residues. Germline lookup yields CDR1 LGHNA and CDR2 YNFKEQ. The trim removed 0 bases at V and 3 bases at J, leaving 5 bases unmatched. CDR3 bases: TGTGCCAGCAGCCAAGAGGTTCGACTAGCGGGAGAAGAGACCCAGTACTTC. This codes for CASSQEVRLAGEETQYF.

This clone is a singleton in its sample. This chain joins TRBV6-5 and TRBJ2-3; D is perhaps TRBD2 (6 bases). Between the trimmed V and J ends, which lost 2 bases and 4 bases, there was a span of 10 bases. The germline V gene has CDR1 MNHEY and CDR2 SVGAGI. The CDR3 spans 14 residues. As DNA, the CDR3 is TGTGCCAGCAGTTACGGGGAGGTCGCAGATACGCAGTATTTT. Residues: CASSYGEVADTQYF.

The chain recombines TRBV19 with TRBJ1-1, with 8 bases lining up with TRBD1. This CDR3 comprises 17 residues. Trimming at V came to 4 bases and at J to 1 base, leaving 11 bases not matched to a gene. Germline values: CDR1 LNHDA, CDR2 SQIVND (reference sequence). The CDR3 spells CASSTDRVIQPNTEAFF. For the CDR3, the DNA is TGTGCCAGTAGTACGGACAGGGTGATTCAGCCGAACACTGAAGCTTTCTTT.

J is TRBJ2-5 and V is TRBV6-1; 11 nucleotides line up with TRBD2. The better agreement between TRBJ2-7 and the DNA end casts doubt on the J call. Germline CDR1 is MNHNS and CDR2 is SASEGT. The CDR3 is 15 residues long. CDR3 protein: CAGGAGTSGTYEQYF. The CDR3 DNA reads as TGTGCTGGGGGAGCAGGGACTAGCGGTACCTACGAGCAGTACTTC.

The chain has TRBV7-3 and TRBJ2-5; TRBD2 is a possible D gene (7 bases). Per germline, CDR1 SGHTA and CDR2 FQGTGA. V dropped 6 bases and J dropped 1 base, with 12 bases sitting between them. This CDR3 is 14 amino acids long. This CDR3 is CASSLRGLQETQYF. For the CDR3, the DNA is TGTGCCAGCAGTCTGCGGGGGCTCCAAGAGACCCAGTACTTC.

The CDR3 reads CASSSRRRLADTDTQYF. DNA for the CDR3: TGTGCCAGCAGCTCCCGTCGTCGGCTAGCGGACACAGATACGCAGTATTTT. The chain carries TRBV12-1 and TRBJ2-3; the table's D call, TRBD2, was not checked against the DNA. TRBV12-1 is shown as a pseudogene. CDR3 length: 17 residues.

This clone was recorded once. The CDR3 DNA reads as TGTGCCAGCAGCACCATACCGCGACAGGTCAGCTCCTACAATGAGCAGTTCTTC. As protein: CASSTIPRQVSSYNEQFF. The chain links TRBV21-1 to TRBJ2-1; whether TRBD1, the table's D call, matches the DNA was not checked. TRBV21-1 is designated a pseudogene. The CDR3 sequence is 18 residues long.

The rearrangement joins TRBV28 to TRBJ1-2; 11 bases line up with TRBD1. Germline V gene sequence: CDR1 MDHEN, CDR2 SYDVKM. This CDR3 is 16 amino acids long. The V segment lost 2 bases and the J segment 3 bases; nucleotides outside the gene matches: 5. CDR3 DNA: TGTGCCAGCAGTTTAGGTCGGACAGGGGGCCACTATGGCTACACCTTC. It encodes CASSLGRTGGHYGYTF.

The V call is TRBV6-5, the J call TRBJ2-1; 13 bases line up with TRBD2. V was clipped by 8 bases and J by 9 bases; unmatched bases: 10. The CDR3 extends over 15 amino acids. CDR1 is MNHEY, CDR2 SVGAGI, per germline. CDR3 amino acids: CASGYTSGRGLEQFF. The CDR3 nucleotides read TGTGCCAGCGGGTACACTAGCGGGAGGGGCCTTGAGCAGTTCTTC.

The rearrangement links TRBV7-9 to TRBJ2-7; no definite D call. This CDR3 has 14 amino acids. Between the trimmed V and J ends, which lost 3 bases and 4 bases, there was a span of 13 bases. Germline V gene lookup returns CDR1 SEHNR and CDR2 FQNEAQ (reference sequence). The CDR3 DNA sequence: TGTGCCAGCAGCTTGGGGTTCTGGGTGTACGAGCAGTACTTC. Amino acids: CASSLGFWVYEQYF.

The rearrangement uses TRBV30 and TRBJ2-2, with D maybe TRBD2 (6 bases). CDR3 length equals 14 residues. Germline-derived CDR1 and CDR2 are GTSNPN and SVGIG (reference sequence). Trimming took 3 bases from V and 6 from J, leaving 14 bases between them. CDR3 DNA sequence: TGTGCCTGGAGGAGGGACTCCTCAGCCGGGGAGCTGTTTTTT. Translating it yields CAWRRDSSAGELFF.